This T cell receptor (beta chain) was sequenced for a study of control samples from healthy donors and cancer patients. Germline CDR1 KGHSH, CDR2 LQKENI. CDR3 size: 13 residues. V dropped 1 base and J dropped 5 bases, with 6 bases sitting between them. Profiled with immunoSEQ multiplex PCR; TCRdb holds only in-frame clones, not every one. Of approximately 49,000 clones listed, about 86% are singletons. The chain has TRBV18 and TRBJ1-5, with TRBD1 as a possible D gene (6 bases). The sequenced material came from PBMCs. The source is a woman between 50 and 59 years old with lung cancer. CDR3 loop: CASSPQGDQPQHF. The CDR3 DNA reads TGTGCCAGCTCACCACAGGGGGATCAGCCCCAGCATTTT.